The clone carrying this TCR beta chain was picked up many times. The data were taken from a study of T cells after yellow fever vaccination. V was pared by 5 bases and J by 8 bases, with 11 bases of the junction left unmatched. CDR3 length: 16 amino acids. Germline loops: CDR1 SGHVS, CDR2 FQNEAQ. Via MiXCR, TCRdb re-called the 5' RACE reads, giving one row per CDR3 protein. Of about 260,000 distinct CDR3 sequences listed, 3.6% were seen once; the top ten hold approximately 18%. This sequence joins TRBV7-8 and TRBJ1-4; TRBD1 matches 10 bases. The receptor was derived from a man younger than 30 who received the YFV17D yellow fever vaccine. The specimen was PBMCs, collected 15 days after the yellow fever booster vaccination. The CDR3 here is CASSGRQGAWREKLFF. In DNA form, the CDR3 reads TGTGCCAGCAGCGGCCGACAGGGGGCATGGAGAGAAAAACTGTTTTTT.